Sequencing of this TCR beta chain was carried out in a study of early stage breast cancer tumors. Study in general: Among roughly 12 ER+/PR+/HER2- tumors, eight were ductal, four lobular. Approximately 10-fold was the mean read coverage per sample. General observations from the study: Commonly generated sequences made up most enriched TCRB sequences shared between patients. Tumors had roughly 2.4-fold higher T cell density and higher clonality than adjacent normal breast tissue.

This clone was seen more than once but under ten times. Its cognate antigen is unknown. Assay: immunoSEQ multiplex PCR; the TCRdb copy retains only in-frame clones and omits some. The repertoire holds some 20,000 clones, with approximately 82% as singletons. There are 14 residues in the CDR3. The V gene's germline CDR1 is MNHEY and CDR2 SVGAGI. With 2 bases removed from V and 7 bases from J, the gap between germline ends came to 11 bases. The receptor was derived from a person between 65 and 80 years old with breast cancer. This chain joins TRBV6-5 and TRBJ1-4; no definite D call. The source material was blood. CDR3: CASSYGVFGEKLFF. The CDR3, as DNA: TGTGCCAGCAGTTACGGAGTATTTGGTGAAAAACTGTTTTTT.